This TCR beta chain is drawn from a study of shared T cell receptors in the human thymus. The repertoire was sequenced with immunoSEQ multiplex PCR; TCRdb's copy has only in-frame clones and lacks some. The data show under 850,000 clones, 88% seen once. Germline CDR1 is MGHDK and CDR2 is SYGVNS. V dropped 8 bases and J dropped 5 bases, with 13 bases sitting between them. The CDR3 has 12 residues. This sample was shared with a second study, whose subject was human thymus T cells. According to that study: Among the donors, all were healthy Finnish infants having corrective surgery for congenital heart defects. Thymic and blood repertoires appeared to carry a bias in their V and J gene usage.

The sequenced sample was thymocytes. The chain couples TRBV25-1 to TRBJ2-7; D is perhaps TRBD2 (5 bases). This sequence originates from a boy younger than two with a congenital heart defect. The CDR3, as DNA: TGTGCCAGCCACGACCGAGGGAACGAGCAGTACTTC. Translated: CASHDRGNEQYF.